Following are 20 T cell receptor beta chains from one sample sequenced in a study of T cells after yellow fever vaccination. TCRdb used MiXCR to reprocess the 5' RACE reads, holding one entry per CDR3 protein. Of hundreds of thousands of distinct CDR3 sequences listed, 17% were seen once; the top ten hold about 18%. Sequencing used PBMCs, obtained less than 6 days after the first yellow fever vaccination. All receptors come from a young man who received the YFV17D yellow fever vaccine.

On this clonotype itself: The junction shows a germline mismatch at one end, possibly a read error. V gene TRBV20-1 combines with J gene TRBJ2-2, with no clear D. The CDR3 runs 13 residues. Germline CDR1 is DFQATT and CDR2 is SNEGSKA (reference sequence). CDR3 sequence reads: CCARRTSTGELFF. The CDR3, as DNA: TGCTGTGCTAGAAGAACAAGCACCGGGGAGCTGTTTTTT.

V and J are TRBV4-1 and TRBJ1-1; D is uncertain. Germline V gene lookup returns CDR1 MGHRA and CDR2 YSYEKL. Trimming shortened V by 4 bases and J by 4 bases, and 22 bases separated the two germline ends. The CDR3 runs to 17 residues. The CDR3 reads CASSPGEIINEFTEAFF. Here the CDR3 DNA reads TGCGCCAGCAGCCCCGGTGAGATAATCAATGAATTCACTGAAGCTTTCTTT.

V and J are TRBV5-4 and TRBJ1-3; weak D call: TRBD1 (5 bases). This CDR3 is 16 amino acids long. Germline loops: CDR1 SGHNT, CDR2 YYREEE (reference sequence). Trimming shortened V by 2 bases and J by 4 bases, and 16 bases separated the two germline ends. The CDR3 bases are TGTGCCAGCAGCTTTGGGGCGGGGACGACCGGAAACACCATATATTTT. Protein sequence: CASSFGAGTTGNTIYF.

This chain joins TRBV20-1 and TRBJ1-5; 8 bases agree with TRBD1. The germline CDR1 and CDR2 sequences are DFQATT and SNEGSKA (reference sequence). The CDR3 has 13 residues. V lost 6 bases to trimming and J lost 0 bases; unmatched junction nucleotides: 1. In DNA form, the CDR3 reads TGCAGTGCGACAGGGGATAGCAATCAGCCCCAGCATTTT. Its protein is CSATGDSNQPQHF.

The chain links TRBV12-3 or TRBV12-4 to TRBJ1-3; D gene uncertain. V was cut by 2 bases and J by 0 bases, with 8 bases left in between. This CDR3 has 15 amino acids. The CDR3 is CASSLIPNSGNTIYF. The CDR3 bases are TGTGCCAGCAGTTTAATCCCCAACTCTGGAAACACCATATATTTT.

V is TRBV7-2 and J is TRBJ2-1; D call uncertain. Germline CDR1 is SGHTA and CDR2 is FQGNSA. V was trimmed by 0 bases and J by 2 bases, leaving 8 bases between them. CDR3 size: 15 residues. This CDR3 is CASSLAGLTYNEQFF. CDR3 sequence (DNA): TGTGCCAGCAGCTTAGCAGGGTTGACCTACAATGAGCAGTTCTTC.

The chain joins TRBV6-6 to TRBJ2-7; no definite D call. V lost 7 bases to trimming and J lost 7 bases, with 11 bases between them. Per the germline V gene, CDR1 is MNHNY and CDR2 is SVGAGI (reference sequence). This CDR3 region has 11 residues. CDR3 protein: CASTGQEEQYF. The CDR3 bases are TGTGCCAGCACAGGTCAGGAGGAGCAGTACTTC.

As to this clonotype: This may be a read error: a much more frequent sequence differs by one nucleotide. The chain couples TRBV7-2 to TRBJ2-3; D is uncertain. The germline V and J ends were trimmed by 5 bases and 4 bases, with 10 bases remaining between them. CDR1 is SGHTA, CDR2 FQGNSA, per germline. The CDR3 sequence is 13 residues long. CDR3 nucleotide sequence: TGTGCCAGCAGCGCCCTTGGGGCAGATACGCAGTATTTT. The encoded protein is CASSALGADTQYF.

J is TRBJ2-7 and V is TRBV27, with D possibly matching TRBD2 (6 bases). The CDR3 contains 13 residues. Between the trimmed V and J ends, which lost 2 bases and 7 bases, there was a span of 12 bases. Germline V gene lookup returns CDR1 MNHEY and CDR2 SMNVEV (reference sequence). This CDR3 reads CASSLRDLREQYF. The CDR3 DNA reads TGTGCCAGCAGTTTACGGGACTTGCGGGAGCAGTACTTC.

The J gene is TRBJ2-5, the V gene TRBV3-1; 7 positions match TRBD2. Germline CDR1 LGHDT, CDR2 YNNKEL (reference sequence). The CDR3 contains 15 residues. The V and J ends lost 5 bases and 3 bases, in that order; junction bases with no gene match: 9. CDR3 nucleotides: TGTGCCAGCAGCGGGACCCGGGGAGGGGAAGAGACCCAGTACTTC. This translates into CASSGTRGGEETQYF.

The V call is TRBV4-3, the J call TRBJ2-7; possible D gene TRBD1, 6 bases. CDR3 length: 18 amino acids. The germline gives CDR1 LGHNA, CDR2 YSLEER. Between the trimmed V and J ends, which lost 2 bases and 3 bases, there was a span of 23 bases. CDR3 sequence (DNA): TGCGCCAGCAGCCAAAGGACAGCCTTTTTGGGGGAACACTACGAGCAGTACTTC. Residues: CASSQRTAFLGEHYEQYF.

The CDR3 loop is CASSLRYSYYEQYF. The CDR3 DNA reads as TGTGCCAGCAGTTTACGGTACAGTTACTACGAGCAGTACTTC. The V and J genes are TRBV28 and TRBJ2-7; D is ambiguous. CDR3 length: 14 amino acids. Deletions cut 2 bases from V and 3 bases from J, with 11 bases between. Germline V gene data show CDR1 as MDHEN and CDR2 as SYDVKM.

The chain is built from TRBV5-1 and TRBJ2-1; tentatively, D is TRBD1 or TRBD2 (6 bases each). The germline V gene has CDR1 SGHRS and CDR2 YFSETQ. Trimming took 5 bases from V and 7 from J, leaving 19 bases between them. The CDR3 has 15 amino acids. The CDR3 DNA reads TGCGCCAGCAGGCTTGAGGGGGGCTTAATTAATGAGCAGTTCTTC. Amino acids: CASRLEGGLINEQFF.

This clonotype was seen a few times. V and J are TRBV18 and TRBJ2-3; D is possibly TRBD2 (5 bases). V was trimmed by 2 bases and J by 2 bases, leaving 8 bases between them. The CDR3 has 14 residues. CDR1 is KGHSH and CDR2 is LQKENI in the germline V gene. The CDR3 loop is CASSPRRNTDTQYF. CDR3 nucleotides: TGTGCCAGCTCACCAAGGAGGAACACAGATACGCAGTATTTT.

The rearrangement joins TRBV6-1 to TRBJ1-2; 7 bases agree with TRBD1. The V and J ends lost 6 bases and 4 bases, in that order; junction bases with no gene match: 11. This CDR3 has 15 amino acids. Germline assignment: CDR1 MNHNS and CDR2 SASEGT. CDR3 sequence (DNA): TGTGCCAGCAGCCGGACGTGGACAGGATCCTATGGCTACACCTTC. Its translation: CASSRTWTGSYGYTF.

The V gene is TRBV6-2 or TRBV6-3, the J gene TRBJ1-2, with D perhaps matching TRBD1 (5 bases). V was pared by 5 bases and J by 4 bases, with 17 bases between. Germline loops: CDR1 MNHEY, CDR2 SVGEGT. The CDR3 consists of 15 residues. CDR3 DNA sequence: TGTGCCAGCAGTGGGGCCATCATCGGTACCTATGGCTACACCTTC. This sequence encodes CASSGAIIGTYGYTF.

The chain uses TRBV6-2 or TRBV6-3 and TRBJ2-5, with D possibly being TRBD2 (6 bases). Germline loops: CDR1 MNHEY, CDR2 SVGEGT. This CDR3 comprises 13 residues. V lost 7 bases and J lost 5, with 14 bases in between. CDR3 amino acids: CASIPSGGETQYF. CDR3 nucleotides: TGTGCCAGCATACCTAGTGGGGGGGAGACCCAGTACTTC.

This chain connects TRBV7-8 to TRBJ2-5, with 8 bases matching TRBD1. The length of the CDR3 is 14 residues. Germline assignment: CDR1 SGHVS and CDR2 FQNEAQ. J lost 4 bases, V lost 5 bases, and 6 bases had no gene match. The DNA of the CDR3 is TGTGCCAGCAGCCGACAGGGGATTGTAGAGACCCAGTACTTC. This encodes CASSRQGIVETQYF.

This clonotype was counted ten times or more. The chain uses TRBV20-1 and TRBJ2-7, with a weak D call TRBD1 (6 bases). V was trimmed by 5 bases and J by 5 bases, leaving 10 bases between them. Germline CDR1 and CDR2: DFQATT and SNEGSKA (reference sequence). The CDR3 totals 11 residues. CDR3 in amino acids: CSAYRVNEQYF. The CDR3 coding sequence is TGCAGTGCTTACAGGGTCAACGAGCAGTACTTC.

At least ten counts were recorded for this clonotype. This sequence joins TRBV4-3 and TRBJ2-7; D unclear. This CDR3 has 19 residues. The V end lost 0 bases, the J end lost 3 bases, and 24 bases lay between the germline ends. In germline, CDR1 is LGHNA, CDR2 YSLEER. The CDR3 loop is CASSQDHHGMSSTDYEQYF. The CDR3 DNA follows: TGCGCCAGCAGCCAAGATCATCATGGAATGAGCTCCACCGACTACGAGCAGTACTTC.